These 2 T cell receptor beta chains were sequenced from one sample in a study of read filtering for tumor transcriptome and immune sequencing. From roughly 390 ng of RNA, a library with molecular barcoded alpha/delta and beta/gamma adaptors was made. TCRdb processed the reads anew with MiXCR; each CDR3 protein has one entry. The profile shows 75,000 to 90,000 distinct CDR3 sequences, around 12% of them singletons. The specimen was a population of CD138-negative cells sorted from bone marrow. The receptors here all came from a donor over 35 with multiple myeloma.

This sequence joins TRBV6-2 or TRBV6-3 and TRBJ2-1, with TRBD2 as a possible D gene (5 bases). V dropped 6 bases and J dropped 6 bases, with 15 bases sitting between them. CDR3 length equals 14 residues. CDR1 is MNHEY and CDR2 is SVGEGT in the germline V gene. The CDR3 loop reads CASSFLGRVNEQFF. DNA for the CDR3: TGTGCCAGCAGCTTTTTAGGGCGGGTCAATGAGCAGTTCTTC.

There are a few counts of this clonotype. The chain recombines TRBV9 with TRBJ1-3; weak D call: TRBD1 (5 bases). Germline CDR1 reads SGDLS; CDR2 reads YYNGEE. CDR3 size: 14 residues. V was shortened by 0 bases and J by 1 base, with 5 bases between the two germline ends. The CDR3 here is CASSVAGSGNTIYF. Written as DNA, the CDR3 is TGTGCCAGCAGCGTAGCAGGGTCTGGAAACACCATATATTTT.